This entry lists 2 T cell receptor beta chains sequenced from one sample in a study of blood T cells in healthy people across ages. With a J-beta primer mix and a sample-barcoded 5' primer, a second PCR ran about 7 to 11 cycles. TCRdb redid the calling of the 5' RACE reads with MiXCR, one entry per CDR3 protein. Of 750,000 to 950,000 distinct CDR3 sequences in the sample, 25% to 30% are singletons; the top ten hold about 3%. Separately, the same data were catalogued under a study of T cells of mothers and their children.

The sequencing input was blood. The receptors derive from a boy aged 5 to 17 in good health.

This chain uses TRBV20-1 with TRBJ1-4; D is possibly TRBD1 (5 bases). This CDR3 has 12 amino acids. Per germline, CDR1 DFQATT and CDR2 SNEGSKA (reference sequence). V lost 1 base to trimming and J lost 13 bases, with 13 bases between them. DNA for the CDR3: TGCAGTGCTAGAGGCCCAGGCGGGGGACTGTTTTTT. This gives the protein CSARGPGGGLFF.

This clonotype was seen more than once but under ten times. The chain couples TRBV5-1 to TRBJ1-1; D gene uncertain. This CDR3 has 15 amino acids. V lost 7 bases to trimming and J lost 0 bases, with 16 bases between them. CDR1 SGHRS and CDR2 YFSETQ come from the germline V gene. Here the CDR3 DNA reads TGCGCCAGCTGCGAGGAAAGCCACATGAACACTGAAGCTTTCTTT. This codes for CASCEESHMNTEAFF. Based on the CDR3 plus reference TRBV5-1 and TRBJ1-1, the full variable domain is KAGVTQTPRYLIKTRGQQVTLSCSPISGHRSVSWYQQTPGQGLQFLFEYFSETQRNKGNFPGRFSGRQFSNSRSEMNVSTLELGDSALYLCASCEESHMNTEAFFGQGTRLTVV.